The 21 T cell receptor beta chains reported below all come from one sample, sequenced in a study of PD-L1 blockade in urothelial cancer listed by TCRdb under 2017. The method behind the library was the immunoSEQ multiplex PCR assay. TCRdb retrieved this table from immuneACCESS and kept in-frame rearrangements only. Not all clones are present; in checked studies, unresolved V genes account for under half, and no reason is known for the remainder. The sample table lists about 52,000 clones, approximately 80% of them with a count of one. The top ten constitute approximately 4% of the sample. The material sequenced was PBMCs, taken around atezolizumab (anti-PD-L1) treatment. Every receptor here comes from a man between 65 and 85 years old with urothelial cancer.

This clone was seen a few times. The rearrangement joins TRBV11-3 to TRBJ2-5; the D gene is possibly TRBD2 (6 bases). Germline V gives CDR1 SGHNT, CDR2 YENEEA. The CDR3 has 16 residues. V dropped 5 bases and J dropped 4 bases, with 20 bases sitting between them. In nucleotides, the CDR3 is TGTGCCAGCAGCCAAAACAGCGGGTCGAGAGCAGAGACCCAGTACTTC. It translates to CASSQNSGSRAETQYF.

The chain recombines TRBV2 with TRBJ2-3; D call uncertain. The CDR3 sequence is 14 residues long. Germline loops: CDR1 SNHLY, CDR2 FYNNEI. Trimming shortened V by 6 bases and J by 1 base, and 11 bases separated the two germline ends. The CDR3 spells CASSRRRGTDTQYF. The CDR3 region has the DNA TGTGCCAGCAGCCGCCGCCGGGGCACAGATACGCAGTATTTT. The full variable domain, rest sourced from reference TRBV2 and TRBJ2-3, is EPEVTQTPSHQVTQMGQEVILRCVPISNHLYFYWYRQILGQKVEFLVSFYNNEISEKSEIFDDQFSVERPDGSNFTLKIRSTKLEDSAMYFCASSRRRGTDTQYFGPGTRLTVL.

The chain employs TRBV5-4 and TRBJ1-1; no clear D gene. Germline CDR1 SGHNT, CDR2 YYREEE (reference sequence). Trimming shortened V by 0 bases and J by 1 base, and 10 bases separated the two germline ends. The CDR3 loop spans 15 amino acids. The CDR3, as DNA: TGTGCCAGCAGCTTGGATGGCAGAACGAACACTGAAGCTTTCTTT. Its protein is CASSLDGRTNTEAFF.

This chain links TRBV20-1 with TRBJ2-1; D gene ambiguous. Germline V lookup: CDR1 DFQATT, CDR2 SNEGSKA (reference sequence). V dropped 4 bases and J dropped 6 bases, with 7 bases sitting between them. CDR3 length: 11 amino acids. DNA of the CDR3: TGCAGTGCTAAGCGAGGCAATGAGCAGTTCTTC. Protein product: CSAKRGNEQFF.

V gene TRBV4-2 combines with J gene TRBJ2-1; 9 bases map to TRBD2. The CDR3 covers 15 residues. The ends lost 1 base at V and 5 bases at J; junction bases unmatched: 3. CDR1 is LGHNA, CDR2 YNFKEQ, per germline. CDR3: CASSQVAGGDNEQFF. CDR3 bases: TGTGCCAGCAGCCAAGTGGCGGGAGGGGACAATGAGCAGTTCTTC.

This clone has more than one count but fewer than ten. The chain is built from TRBV9 and TRBJ2-7; TRBD1 matches at 9 bases. CDR1 is SGDLS and CDR2 is YYNGEE in the germline V gene. The CDR3 sequence is 14 residues long. V lost 4 bases and J lost 2; bases outside the gene matches: 4. CDR3 sequence (DNA): TGTGCCAGCAGCCCAGGACAGGGGACCTACGAGCAGTACTTC. Translation gives CASSPGQGTYEQYF.

The J gene is TRBJ2-7, the V gene TRBV7-2, with 9 bases identical to TRBD1. Germline trimming cut 5 bases from V and 1 base from J; bases unmatched to any gene: 6. CDR3 size: 15 residues. Germline CDR1 SGHTA, CDR2 FQGNSA. CDR3 protein: CASSPGTGPSYEQYF. The CDR3 nucleotides are TGTGCCAGCAGCCCAGGGACAGGGCCGTCCTACGAGCAGTACTTC.

V usage is TRBV7-3 and J usage is TRBJ2-3; maybe TRBD1 (6 bases). V was clipped by 0 bases and J by 9 bases, with 13 bases between them. Germline V lookup: CDR1 SGHTA, CDR2 FQGTGA. The CDR3 runs to 14 residues. CDR3 sequence reads: CASSLTKGQGTQYF. The CDR3 nucleotides are TGTGCCAGCAGCTTAACTAAGGGTCAGGGGACGCAGTATTTT. Variable domain in full (rest from reference TRBV7-3 and TRBJ2-3): GAGVSQTPSNKVTEKGKYVELRCDPISGHTALYWYRQSLGQGPEFLIYFQGTGAADDSGLPNDRFFAVRPEGSVSTLKIQRTERGDSAVYLCASSLTKGQGTQYFGPGTRLTVL.

The rearrangement links TRBV5-1 to TRBJ1-1; unclear D gene. Germline V gene data show CDR1 as SGHRS and CDR2 as YFSETQ. This CDR3 spans 15 amino acids. With 0 bases removed from V and 1 base from J, the gap between germline ends came to 10 bases. The CDR3 DNA reads TGCGCCAGCAGCTTGGACAGTCTGCCGAACACTGAAGCTTTCTTT. It translates to CASSLDSLPNTEAFF. The whole variable domain, remainder taken from reference TRBV5-1 and TRBJ1-1, is KAGVTQTPRYLIKTRGQQVTLSCSPISGHRSVSWYQQTPGQGLQFLFEYFSETQRNKGNFPGRFSGRQFSNSRSEMNVSTLELGDSALYLCASSLDSLPNTEAFFGQGTRLTVV.

The J gene is TRBJ2-7, the V gene TRBV6-6, with TRBD2 matching 9 bases. J gave up 3 bases and V 7 bases, and 4 bases lay outside the gene matches. The CDR3 extends over 13 amino acids. CDR1 MNHNY and CDR2 SVGAGI come from the germline V gene (reference sequence). CDR3 amino acids: CASTQAGGYEQYF. CDR3 nucleotides: TGTGCCAGCACCCAAGCGGGGGGCTACGAGCAGTACTTC.

Sample share makes this clone medium-sized. The chain joins TRBV7-9 to TRBJ1-6; 7 bases map to TRBD1. This CDR3 has 14 amino acids. The germline gives CDR1 SEHNR, CDR2 FQNEAQ (reference sequence). J was trimmed by 6 bases and V by 1 base; bases with no gene match: 0. The chain's CDR3 is CASSLDRGNSPLHF. The CDR3 region has the DNA TGTGCCAGCAGCTTAGACAGGGGTAATTCACCCCTCCACTTT.

The chain combines TRBV5-3 with TRBJ2-2; tentative D call: TRBD1 (5 bases). TRBV5-3 is placed among ORFs of uncertain function. Trimming removed 4 bases from V and 5 bases from J, with 6 bases in between. The length of the CDR3 is 12 residues. The CDR3 here is CARSPGTGELFF. Written as DNA, the CDR3 is TGTGCCAGAAGCCCAGGGACCGGGGAGCTGTTTTTT.

This clone showed up just once. The J gene is TRBJ2-7, the V gene TRBV11-2, with 7 bases fitting TRBD1. The J segment lost 6 bases and the V segment lost 0 bases, leaving 5 bases of the junction unmatched. CDR3 length: 14 amino acids. The germline gives CDR1 SGHAT, CDR2 FQNNGV. As DNA, the CDR3 is TGTGCCAGCAGCTTAGAAAGGGGGCGCGTCGAGCAGTACTTC. This translates into CASSLERGRVEQYF.

The rearrangement links TRBV28 to TRBJ1-1, with unresolved D. Germline V lookup: CDR1 MDHEN, CDR2 SYDVKM. Trimming took off 7 bases at V and 1 base at J, with 13 bases between the two ends. This CDR3 region has 14 residues. CDR3 bases: TGTGCCAGCACCCTCTCGGGTTGGAACACTGAAGCTTTCTTT. This translates into CASTLSGWNTEAFF. Full variable domain (missing parts from reference TRBV28 and TRBJ1-1): DVKVTQSSRYLVKRTGEKVFLECVQDMDHENMFWYRQDPGLGLRLIYFSYDVKMKEKGDIPEGYSVSREKKERFSLILESASTNQTSMYLCASTLSGWNTEAFFGQGTRLTVV.

This chain links TRBV11-2 with TRBJ2-3; tentatively, D is TRBD2 (5 bases). Germline values: CDR1 SGHAT, CDR2 FQNNGV. The CDR3 totals 14 residues. V lost 5 bases to trimming and J lost 8 bases, with 17 bases between them. CDR3: CASSGELVSATQYF. The DNA for the CDR3 is TGTGCCAGCAGCGGGGAGTTAGTTTCAGCTACGCAGTATTTT. Variable domain in full (rest from reference TRBV11-2 and TRBJ2-3): EAGVAQSPRYKIIEKRQSVAFWCNPISGHATLYWYQQILGQGPKLLIQFQNNGVVDDSQLPKDRFSAERLKGVDSTLKIQPAKLEDSAVYLCASSGELVSATQYFGPGTRLTVL.

The chain carries TRBV14 and TRBJ1-1, with D possibly matching TRBD1 (6 bases). The CDR3 has 18 amino acids. Trimming pared 2 bases from V and 0 bases from J, leaving 19 bases between. Germline loops: CDR1 SGHDN, CDR2 FVKESK. The CDR3 loop reads CASSQFGGPGRVNTEAFF. The CDR3 region has the DNA TGTGCCAGCAGCCAATTCGGGGGGCCGGGACGGGTGAACACTGAAGCTTTCTTT.

The chain couples TRBV2 to TRBJ2-2, with 11 bases that match TRBD1. The J segment lost 3 bases and the V segment lost 6 bases, leaving 9 bases of the junction unmatched. The V gene's germline CDR1 is SNHLY and CDR2 FYNNEI. The CDR3 is 17 residues long. In DNA form, the CDR3 reads TGTGCCAGCAGGAAGGACAGGGGGCAAATAGACACCGGGGAGCTGTTTTTT. Its translation: CASRKDRGQIDTGELFF.

Relative to its sample, this clone is medium-sized. The CDR3 reads CASSPRSQETQYF. In nucleotides, the CDR3 is TGTGCCAGCAGCCCCAGGTCACAAGAGACCCAGTACTTC. The chain carries TRBV7-9 and TRBJ2-5; D uncertain. CDR3 length: 13 amino acids. From germline, CDR1 is SEHNR and CDR2 FQNEAQ (reference sequence). Trimming took off 5 bases at V and 2 bases at J, with 9 bases between the two ends.

This clone was seen only once. This rearrangement joins TRBV10-1 to TRBJ2-1, with D possibly matching TRBD2 (6 bases). V lost 8 bases and J lost 0, with 14 bases in between. Germline V gene data show CDR1 as WNHNN and CDR2 as SYGVQD (reference sequence). The CDR3 covers 15 residues. The CDR3 is CASSGGNNSYNEQFF. The CDR3 region has the DNA TGCGCCAGCTCAGGCGGGAACAACTCCTACAATGAGCAGTTCTTC.

The gene calls are TRBV6-5 and TRBJ2-1, with D possibly being TRBD1 (5 bases). Trimming left V 4 bases short and J 9 bases short, with 10 bases between. This CDR3 is 12 amino acids long. Germline CDR1 and CDR2: MNHEY and SVGAGI. The CDR3 DNA follows: TGTGCCAGCAGTTCGCAGGGTGTTGAGCAGTTCTTC. Its protein product is CASSSQGVEQFF.

The chain employs TRBV27 and TRBJ1-2; 8 positions match TRBD1. The V gene end was trimmed by 3 bases and the J gene end by 2 bases; junction bases not matched to a gene: 2. This CDR3 region has 14 residues. The germline V gene has CDR1 MNHEY and CDR2 SMNVEV (reference sequence). DNA of the CDR3: TGTGCCAGCAGTTTCCGGACAGGGAACTATGGCTACACCTTC. As protein: CASSFRTGNYGYTF.